This T cell receptor (beta chain) is from a study of shared clonotypes between healthy human individuals. Study-level findings and limits: As a rule, naive subsets had a larger estimated richness than memory subsets. The naive CD4 repertoires of several donors were compared, and about 5% of clonotypes were shared.

For this clone: Antigen unknown.

CDR1 is SGHDT and CDR2 is YYEEEE in the germline V gene. This CDR3 is built from 16 residues. Trimming pared 3 bases from V and 0 bases from J, leaving 15 bases between. Assay execution took place at the deep level. TCRdb keeps only in-frame clones here, not all; method: immunoSEQ multiplex PCR. The data contain roughly 2.6 million clones, approximately 94% of them singletons. This TCR came from a man younger than 30 in good health. V is TRBV5-6 and J is TRBJ2-5; D tentatively reads TRBD1 or TRBD2 (5 bases each). Material: naive CD4+ T cells sorted from blood. The subset denotes: CD45RA+ positively selected. The chain's CDR3 is CASSSGPGRYQETQYF. The DNA for the CDR3 is TGTGCCAGCAGCTCCGGACCGGGACGCTACCAAGAGACCCAGTACTTC. The whole variable domain, remainder taken from reference TRBV5-6 and TRBJ2-5, is DAGVTQSPTHLIKTRGQQVTLRCSPKSGHDTVSWYQQALGQGPQFIFQYYEEEERQRGNFPDRFSGHQFPNYSSELNVNALLLGDSALYLCASSSGPGRYQETQYFGPGTRLLVL.